These 9 T cell receptor beta chains originate from one sample sequenced in a study of blood T cells in healthy people across ages (dated by TCRdb to the mid-2010s). The library relied on 5' RACE. Sequencing took place on an Illumina HiSeq 2500. A second 7 to 11 cycle PCR used a sample-barcoded 5' primer and a J-beta primer mix. TCRdb reprocessed the public reads (quality trimming at Q25 with fastp, clone calling with MiXCR) and kept in-frame beta chains. Merged by CDR3 protein, the rows form single entries marked with the most common genes and DNA. The sample has roughly 800,000 distinct CDR3 sequences on record, nearly 60% of them singletons. The ten top clones hold about 20% of the sample. The sample taken for sequencing was blood. These receptors were obtained from a man aged 30 to 39 in good health.

The chain links TRBV7-9 to TRBJ2-5; D is possibly TRBD1 (5 bases). The CDR3 has 13 amino acids. Per germline, CDR1 SEHNR and CDR2 FQNEAQ (reference sequence). V was clipped by 2 bases and J by 11 bases, with 15 bases between them. The CDR3 loop reads CASSLIADNEQYF. The DNA for the CDR3 is TGTGCCAGCAGCTTAATTGCGGACAATGAGCAGTACTTC.

Notes on this clonotype: Possible read error: a much larger clone is one base away. This sequence joins TRBV20-1 and TRBJ2-1; TRBD1 matches 8 bases. This CDR3 is built from 14 residues. V dropped 4 bases and J dropped 9; count of bases not matched to a gene: 11. Germline values: CDR1 DFQATT, CDR2 SNEGSKA (reference sequence). In nucleotides, the CDR3 is TGCAGTGCTATCATTCCGGGACAGGCCCGTGAGCAGTTCTTC. Translated, it gives CSAIIPGQAREQFF.

This clonotype showed up just a few times. V is TRBV6-2 or TRBV6-3 and J is TRBJ2-3, with 8 positions matching TRBD2. This CDR3 has 18 residues. Germline CDR1 reads MNHEY; CDR2 reads SVGEGT. The J segment lost 4 bases and the V segment lost 0 bases, leaving 12 bases of the junction unmatched. DNA for the CDR3: TGTGCCAGCAGTTACTCACCTAGCGGGCTCACTCAGGCAGATACGCAGTATTTT. This codes for CASSYSPSGLTQADTQYF.

In DNA, the CDR3 is TGCGCCAGCAGCTTGGGGACAGGGAGTGGTCAGCCCCAGCATTTT. Translation: CASSLGTGSGQPQHF. The chain employs TRBV5-1 and TRBJ1-5, with 8 bases fitting TRBD1. The CDR3 covers 15 residues. Losses at the gene ends were 0 bases for V and 6 bases for J; bases not matched to a gene: 5. Germline V gene lookup returns CDR1 SGHRS and CDR2 YFSETQ.

This clonotype was counted ten times or more. The CDR3 DNA sequence: TGTGCCAGCAGCCAAACGGGTCGGCGAGAGGGCTACACCTTC. Translating gives CASSQTGRREGYTF. V usage is TRBV14 and J usage is TRBJ1-2; D is ambiguous. Per the germline V gene, CDR1 is SGHDN and CDR2 is FVKESK. The CDR3 sequence is 14 residues long. Trimming cost V 2 bases and J 8 bases, with 15 bases left between them. Supplemented by reference TRBV14 and TRBJ1-2, the full variable domain reads EAGVTQFPSHSVIEKGQTVTLRCDPISGHDNLYWYRRVMGKEIKFLLHFVKESKQDESGMPNNRFLAERTGGTYSTLKVQPAELEDSGVYFCASSQTGRREGYTFGSGTRLTVV.

The rearrangement links TRBV11-1 to TRBJ2-1, with D perhaps assigned TRBD1 or TRBD2 (5 bases each). V was trimmed by 1 base and J by 6 bases, leaving 16 bases between them. CDR3 length: 16 amino acids. The germline gives CDR1 SGHAT, CDR2 FQDESV (reference sequence). CDR3 coding DNA: TGTGCCAGCAGCTTAGGAGTGGGGGAGCCGGTCAATGAGCAGTTCTTC. This encodes CASSLGVGEPVNEQFF.

This chain joins TRBV30 and TRBJ2-2; maybe TRBD2 (6 bases). The CDR3 totals 12 residues. Germline V gene sequence: CDR1 GTSNPN, CDR2 SVGIG (reference sequence). V was pared by 6 bases and J by 7 bases, with 12 bases between. CDR3 nucleotide sequence: TGTGCCTGTAATTGGGGGGACGGGGAGCTGTTTTTT. This translates into CACNWGDGELFF.

The CDR3 sequence is CSARGIGAYLYEQYF. The CDR3 DNA is TGCAGTGCTAGAGGCATTGGAGCCTACCTATACGAGCAGTACTTC. This chain joins TRBV20-1 and TRBJ2-7, with D hard to call. Germline V gene lookup returns CDR1 DFQATT and CDR2 SNEGSKA (reference sequence). This CDR3 has 15 amino acids. V lost 1 base, J lost 4 bases, and 17 bases lay in between.

The chain combines TRBV6-1 with TRBJ2-5, with 7 bases aligning to TRBD1. The end of the DNA is better explained by TRBJ2-7, so the J call may be wrong. Germline loops: CDR1 MNHNS, CDR2 SASEGT. The CDR3 consists of 13 residues. CDR3 in DNA: TGTGCCAGCAGTACCCACAGGGGTTACGAGCAGTACTTC. This translates into CASSTHRGYEQYF.